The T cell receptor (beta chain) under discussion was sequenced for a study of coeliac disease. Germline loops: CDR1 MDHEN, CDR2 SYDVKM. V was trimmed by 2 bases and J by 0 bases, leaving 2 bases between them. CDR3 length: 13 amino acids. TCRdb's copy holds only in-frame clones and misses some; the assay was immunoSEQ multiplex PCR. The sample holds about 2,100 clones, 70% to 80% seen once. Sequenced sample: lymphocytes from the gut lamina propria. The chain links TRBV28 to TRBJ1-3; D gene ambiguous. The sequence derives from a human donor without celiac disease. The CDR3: CASSLRSGNTIYF. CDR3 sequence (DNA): TGTGCCAGCAGTTTACGCTCTGGAAACACCATATATTTT.